Below, 22 T cell receptor beta chains from the same sample are listed, as sequenced in a study of T-cell memory formation after mild COVID-19. TCRdb processed the 5' RACE reads anew with MiXCR; each CDR3 protein has one entry. The sample records roughly 250,000 distinct CDR3 sequences, roughly 15% being singletons. Sequenced material: PBMCs or a T cell subset sorted from them (not recorded which). The receptors were gathered from a man in his late teens or twenties who had mild COVID-19 (a few samples of this study predate the infection). Cell type and time point are not known.

This clonotype was counted only a few times. The J gene is TRBJ1-2, the V gene TRBV5-5; 7 nucleotides agree with TRBD1. From germline, CDR1 is SGHKS and CDR2 YYEKEE (reference sequence). The CDR3 runs 14 residues. V was pared by 0 bases and J by 8 bases, with 7 bases of the junction left unmatched. The CDR3 spells CASSLAGTAGGYTF. The CDR3 DNA is TGTGCCAGCAGCTTGGCTGGGACAGCGGGCGGCTACACCTTC.

The genes are TRBV5-1 and TRBJ2-3; tentative D call: TRBD1 (6 bases). Germline V gene lookup returns CDR1 SGHRS and CDR2 YFSETQ. The CDR3 sequence is 16 residues long. V shed 5 bases and J shed 4 bases, with 20 bases lying between them. The CDR3 protein is CASRPRGRDNADTQYF. As DNA, the CDR3 is TGCGCCAGCAGGCCCAGGGGTCGGGACAATGCAGATACGCAGTATTTT.

The J gene is TRBJ1-6, the V gene TRBV7-9; no reliable D call. V lost 5 bases to trimming and J lost 10 bases, with 12 bases between them. Germline V lookup: CDR1 SEHNR, CDR2 FQNEAQ (reference sequence). This CDR3 is built from 13 residues. The CDR3 sequence: CASSPEGSSPLHF. The CDR3 DNA sequence: TGTGCCAGCAGCCCAGAGGGCTCCTCACCCCTCCACTTT.

CDR3 amino acids: CASSLQDTYTEAFF. CDR3 DNA sequence: TGCGCCAGCAGCTTACAGGACACTTACACTGAAGCTTTCTTT. The chain uses TRBV5-1 and TRBJ1-1, with a possible D match to TRBD1 (5 bases). With 2 bases removed from V and 3 bases from J, the gap between germline ends came to 11 bases. CDR1 is SGHRS, CDR2 YFSETQ, per germline. There are 14 residues in the CDR3.

This clonotype occurred a few times. The V call is TRBV4-2, the J call TRBJ1-6; TRBD1 aligns across 10 bases. The CDR3 covers 17 residues. CDR1 and CDR2 from the germline V gene are LGHNA and YNFKEQ. Unmatched junction bases numbered 10, after V lost 4 bases and J lost 7 bases. CDR3 sequence (DNA): TGTGCCAGCAGCCTCGTTTGGGACAGGGGAAGCAATTCACCCCTCCACTTT. Translated: CASSLVWDRGSNSPLHF.

The rearrangement joins TRBV19 to TRBJ1-3, with D uncertain. This CDR3 has 15 residues. Germline V gene sequence: CDR1 LNHDA, CDR2 SQIVND (reference sequence). V was clipped by 6 bases and J by 0 bases, with 12 bases between them. Written as DNA, the CDR3 is TGTGCCAGTAGATATCTTGGGGTCTCTGGAAACACCATATATTTT. This translates into CASRYLGVSGNTIYF.

The chain joins TRBV6-2 or TRBV6-3 to TRBJ2-3, with D perhaps TRBD1 (5 bases). V was pared by 5 bases and J by 6 bases, with 9 bases between. Germline V lookup: CDR1 MNHEY, CDR2 SVGEGT. The CDR3 has 12 residues. CDR3 in DNA: TGTGCCAGCAGTCACAGACAGGATACGCAGTATTTT. This encodes CASSHRQDTQYF.

This clonotype was seen only a few times. Here the CDR3 DNA reads TGTGCCAGCAAGTCCCTTGGCGCTAGCTCCTACGAGCAGTACGTC. Residues: CASKSLGASSYEQYV. J is TRBJ2-7 and V is TRBV6-5; D is uncertain. V shed 7 bases and J shed 0 bases, with 16 bases lying between them. Germline lookup yields CDR1 MNHEY and CDR2 SVGAGI. The CDR3 consists of 15 residues.

The V gene is TRBV15, the J gene TRBJ2-7, with D uncertain. This CDR3 has 15 residues. Germline lookup yields CDR1 LNHNV and CDR2 YYDKDF (reference sequence). V lost 0 bases to trimming and J lost 2 bases, with 11 bases between them. CDR3 residues: CATSREAEVAYEQYF. In DNA form, the CDR3 reads TGTGCCACCAGCAGAGAGGCTGAGGTGGCCTACGAGCAGTACTTC.

The gene calls are TRBV6-6 and TRBJ1-4; possible D gene TRBD1, 5 bases. The CDR3 is made up of 16 amino acids. In germline, CDR1 is MNHNY, CDR2 SVGAGI (reference sequence). The germline V and J ends were trimmed by 0 bases and 7 bases, with 15 bases remaining between them. CDR3 sequence (DNA): TGTGCCAGCAGTTACTCCGGACACCAGAGAGGTGAAAAACTGTTTTTT. Protein product: CASSYSGHQRGEKLFF.

In this sample, this clonotype turned up a few times. The V call is TRBV6-2 or TRBV6-3, the J call TRBJ2-7; D unresolved. Germline CDR1 reads MNHEY; CDR2 reads SVGEGT. Trimming took off 6 bases at V and 0 bases at J, with 21 bases between the two ends. The CDR3 covers 17 residues. The CDR3 DNA reads TGTGCCAGCAGCGACCCGGTTTCACGGCCGTTCTCCTACGAGCAGTACTTC. This codes for CASSDPVSRPFSYEQYF.

A few counts support this clonotype. The chain uses TRBV28 and TRBJ1-5; no reliable D call. The CDR3 contains 14 residues. Per the germline V gene, CDR1 is MDHEN and CDR2 is SYDVKM. The V and J ends lost 5 bases and 2 bases respectively, with 10 bases between them. The CDR3 bases are TGTGCCAGCAGTCCGGGGTATGGCAATCAGCCCCAGCATTTT. Translating gives CASSPGYGNQPQHF.

This clonotype was observed a handful of times. V is TRBV5-5 and J is TRBJ1-5, with a possible D match to TRBD1 (5 bases). V was pared by 1 base and J by 5 bases, with 16 bases between. CDR3 length: 16 residues. The germline V gene has CDR1 SGHKS and CDR2 YYEKEE (reference sequence). CDR3 sequence: CASSLKDTIPHQPQHF. The CDR3 nucleotides read TGTGCCAGCAGCTTGAAGGACACCATACCACATCAGCCCCAGCATTTT.

The chain uses TRBV6-2 or TRBV6-3 and TRBJ2-7; D is tentatively TRBD1 or TRBD2 (5 bases each). Germline CDR1 reads MNHEY; CDR2 reads SVGEGT. This CDR3 region has 14 residues. V was pared by 7 bases and J by 5 bases, with 18 bases between. The CDR3 sequence is CASTPLRDVHEQYF. Written as DNA, the CDR3 is TGTGCCAGCACCCCGCTCCGGGACGTCCACGAGCAGTACTTC.

The chain uses TRBV12-3 or TRBV12-4 and TRBJ2-5; the match to TRBD2 covers 12 bases. CDR3 length: 16 amino acids. The V segment lost 5 bases and the J segment 4 bases; nucleotides outside the gene matches: 8. The CDR3: CASSRTSGDLGETQYF. DNA of the CDR3: TGTGCCAGCAGTCGGACTAGCGGGGACCTTGGAGAGACCCAGTACTTC.

The CDR3 DNA reads as TGTGCCAGCAGCAAACGGACAGGGCCAAACTATGGCTACACCTTC. It codes for CASSKRTGPNYGYTF. The V call is TRBV7-8, the J call TRBJ1-2; 8 nucleotides align to TRBD1. The CDR3 length is 15 residues. Germline loops: CDR1 SGHVS, CDR2 FQNEAQ. V was clipped by 5 bases and J by 2 bases; unmatched bases: 7. Variable domain in full (rest from reference TRBV7-8 and TRBJ1-2): GAGVSQSPRYKVAKRGQDVALRCDPISGHVSLFWYQQALGQGPEFLTYFQNEAQLDKSGLPSDRFFAERPEGSVSTLKIQRTQQEDSAVYLCASSKRTGPNYGYTFGSGTRLTVV.

This clonotype was detected only a few times. The chain's CDR3 is CASNSGGPYEQFF. CDR3 in DNA: TGTGCCAGCAATAGCGGGGGGCCATATGAGCAGTTCTTC. The chain joins TRBV12-3 or TRBV12-4 to TRBJ2-1; 10 bases line up with TRBD2. J lost 8 bases, V lost 7 bases, and 5 bases had no gene match. The CDR3 is made up of 13 amino acids.

The chain recombines TRBV5-1 with TRBJ2-1; 13 bases line up with TRBD2. J lost 7 bases, V lost 0 bases, and 7 bases had no gene match. The germline V gene encodes CDR1 SGHRS and CDR2 YFSETQ. This CDR3 is built from 17 residues. CDR3 nucleotide sequence: TGCGCCAGCAGCTTGGCCAGGGGGACTAGCGGGGTTAATGAGCAGTTCTTC. This sequence encodes CASSLARGTSGVNEQFF.

The V and J genes are TRBV3-1 and TRBJ1-2; TRBD1 agrees at 10 bases. V was pared by 3 bases and J by 7 bases, with 8 bases of the junction left unmatched. The CDR3 length is 15 residues. The V gene's germline CDR1 is LGHDT and CDR2 YNNKEL (reference sequence). CDR3 bases: TGTGCCAGCAGCCACCCGGGACAGGGGAAGAGTGGCTACACCTTC. Its translation is CASSHPGQGKSGYTF.

The rearrangement joins TRBV3-1 to TRBJ1-6, with D maybe TRBD1 (5 bases). The germline CDR1 and CDR2 sequences are LGHDT and YNNKEL (reference sequence). V lost 3 bases and J 7 bases, leaving 10 bases between the germline ends. The CDR3 length is 14 residues. Written as DNA, the CDR3 is TGTGCCAGCAGCCAGACCCCAGGGAATTCACCCCTCCACTTT. This codes for CASSQTPGNSPLHF.

The chain recombines TRBV18 with TRBJ1-5; D is unresolved. This CDR3 is built from 14 residues. The V end was cut by 0 bases, the J end by 2 bases, with 5 bases between. CDR1 is KGHSH and CDR2 is LQKENI in the germline V gene. CDR3 sequence reads: CASSPPLGNQPQHF. The CDR3 DNA follows: TGTGCCAGCTCACCACCGCTCGGCAATCAGCCCCAGCATTTT.

This clonotype was observed a handful of times. The DNA of the CDR3 is TGTGCCAGCAGTGACCTTCGGGGGCACGGGGTGCATACGCAGTATTTT. It translates to CASSDLRGHGVHTQYF. The chain uses TRBV2 and TRBJ2-3; D tentatively fits TRBD1 or TRBD2 (6 bases each). The germline V gene has CDR1 SNHLY and CDR2 FYNNEI. The CDR3 consists of 16 residues. Deletions cut 3 bases from V and 7 bases from J, with 20 bases between.